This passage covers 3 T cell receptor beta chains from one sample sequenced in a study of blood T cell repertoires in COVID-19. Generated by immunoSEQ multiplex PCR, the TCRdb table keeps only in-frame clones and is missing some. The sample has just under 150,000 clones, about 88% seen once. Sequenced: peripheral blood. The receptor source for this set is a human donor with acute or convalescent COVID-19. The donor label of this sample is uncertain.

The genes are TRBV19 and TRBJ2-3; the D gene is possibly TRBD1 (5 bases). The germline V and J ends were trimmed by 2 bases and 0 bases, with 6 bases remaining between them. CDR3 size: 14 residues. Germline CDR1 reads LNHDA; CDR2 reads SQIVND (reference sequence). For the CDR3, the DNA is TGTGCCAGTAGTATATCAGGGAGCACAGATACGCAGTATTTT. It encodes CASSISGSTDTQYF.

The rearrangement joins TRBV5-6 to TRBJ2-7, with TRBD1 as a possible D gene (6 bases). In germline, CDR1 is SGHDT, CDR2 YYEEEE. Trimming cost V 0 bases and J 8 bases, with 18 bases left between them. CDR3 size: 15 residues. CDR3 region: CASSLDQGPRGKQYV. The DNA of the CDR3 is TGTGCCAGCAGCTTGGACCAGGGGCCACGTGGAAAGCAGTACGTC.

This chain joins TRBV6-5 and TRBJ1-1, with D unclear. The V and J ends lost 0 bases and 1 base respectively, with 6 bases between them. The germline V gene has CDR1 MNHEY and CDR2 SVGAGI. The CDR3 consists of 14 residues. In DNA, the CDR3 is TGTGCCAGCAGTTACTCTGGAGAGAACACTGAAGCTTTCTTT. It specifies CASSYSGENTEAFF.